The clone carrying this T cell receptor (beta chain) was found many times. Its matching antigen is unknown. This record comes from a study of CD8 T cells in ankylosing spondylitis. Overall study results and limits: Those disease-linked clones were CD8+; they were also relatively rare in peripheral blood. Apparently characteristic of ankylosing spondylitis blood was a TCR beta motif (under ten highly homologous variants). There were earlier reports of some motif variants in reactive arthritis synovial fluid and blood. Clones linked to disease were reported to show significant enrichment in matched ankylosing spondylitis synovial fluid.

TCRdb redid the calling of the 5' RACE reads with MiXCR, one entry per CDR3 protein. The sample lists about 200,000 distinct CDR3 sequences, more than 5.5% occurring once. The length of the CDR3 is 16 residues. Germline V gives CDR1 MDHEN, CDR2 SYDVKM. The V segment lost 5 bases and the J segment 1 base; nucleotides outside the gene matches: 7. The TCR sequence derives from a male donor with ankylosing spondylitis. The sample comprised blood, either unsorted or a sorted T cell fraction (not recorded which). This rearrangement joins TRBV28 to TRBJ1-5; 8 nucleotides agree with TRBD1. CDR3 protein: CASSHRGQGSNQPQHF. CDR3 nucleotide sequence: TGTGCCAGCAGTCATCGAGGACAGGGAAGCAATCAGCCCCAGCATTTT.